What follows are 27 T cell receptor beta chains derived from one specimen sequenced in a study of cytomegalovirus exposure and HLA in healthy donors. 13 Jbeta primers and 60 Vbeta primers were used for the PCR. Some clones are missing from TCRdb's copy, which holds only in-frame ones; the method was immunoSEQ multiplex PCR. The profile shows over 85,000 clones, approximately 7.6% of them singletons. Sequencing input: PBMCs. The receptors stem from a man aged 50-60 years in good health and CMV-seronegative.

This clone was detected only a few times. The chain links TRBV4-2 to TRBJ1-2; TRBD1 matches at 9 bases. Trimming took 4 bases from V and 6 from J; bases not matched to a gene: 6. This CDR3 region has 14 residues. The germline CDR1 and CDR2 sequences are LGHNA and YNFKEQ. CDR3 in amino acids: CASSPIGTGNGYTF. The CDR3 coding sequence is TGTGCCAGCAGCCCCATCGGGACAGGGAATGGCTACACCTTC.

This clone turned up a few times. CDR3: CASSSRILYPKNIQYF. In DNA form, the CDR3 reads TGTGCCAGCAGCTCGAGGATCCTCTACCCCAAAAACATTCAGTACTTC. This chain links TRBV7-3 with TRBJ2-4, with D uncertain. Germline CDR1 and CDR2: SGHTA and FQGTGA. Trimming pared 4 bases from V and 2 bases from J, leaving 15 bases between. This CDR3 spans 16 amino acids. Variable domain in full (rest from reference TRBV7-3 and TRBJ2-4): GAGVSQTPSNKVTEKGKYVELRCDPISGHTALYWYRQSLGQGPEFLIYFQGTGAADDSGLPNDRFFAVRPEGSVSTLKIQRTERGDSAVYLCASSSRILYPKNIQYFGAGTRLSVL.

This clone was counted a few times. This rearrangement joins TRBV6-5 to TRBJ2-3, with D possibly being TRBD2 (5 bases). V lost 6 bases, J lost 0 bases, and 10 bases lay in between. The germline gives CDR1 MNHEY, CDR2 SVGAGI. The CDR3 contains 14 residues. CDR3 in amino acids: CASSLGLSTDTQYF. CDR3 sequence (DNA): TGTGCCAGCAGCCTCGGACTTAGCACAGATACGCAGTATTTT.

This sequence joins TRBV9 and TRBJ2-5; 9 positions match TRBD2. Germline V gene lookup returns CDR1 SGDLS and CDR2 YYNGEE. The CDR3 has 15 residues. V gave up 3 bases and J gave up 3 bases; unmatched junction bases: 6. The CDR3 reads CASSATTSGKETQYF. The DNA of the CDR3 is TGTGCCAGCAGCGCCACGACTAGCGGAAAAGAGACCCAGTACTTC.

This clone was seen more than once but under ten times. The chain joins TRBV27 to TRBJ2-7; possible D gene TRBD1, 6 bases. Trimming shortened V by 11 bases and J by 0 bases, and 17 bases separated the two germline ends. Germline CDR1 and CDR2: MNHEY and SMNVEV (reference sequence). The length of the CDR3 is 14 residues. CDR3 in DNA: TGTGCCGTGAGGGACACTTGGAGCTCCTACGAGCAGTACTTC. Translation gives CAVRDTWSSYEQYF.

This clone was detected a few times. The chain joins TRBV5-4 to TRBJ1-2, with D hard to call. CDR1 and CDR2 from the germline V gene are SGHNT and YYREEE (reference sequence). CDR3 size: 15 residues. V shed 4 bases and J shed 1 base, with 14 bases lying between them. Written as DNA, the CDR3 is TGTGCCAGCAGCCCGAAAGATCAACTTAACTATGGCTACACCTTC. As protein: CASSPKDQLNYGYTF.

This clone was seen a handful of times. V is TRBV28 and J is TRBJ2-7; 7 bases match TRBD1. The CDR3 is 17 residues long. V shed 2 bases, J shed 4 bases, and the junction held 14 bases outside the gene matches. In germline, CDR1 is MDHEN, CDR2 SYDVKM. The CDR3 loop is CASSLRRGLDTRYEQYF. The CDR3 DNA follows: TGTGCCAGCAGTTTAAGAAGGGGGCTGGATACGAGGTACGAGCAGTACTTC.

The table lists this clone with a few counts. This chain joins TRBV25-1 and TRBJ2-3, with 7 bases identical to TRBD1. The length of the CDR3 is 14 residues. V shed 0 bases, J shed 9 bases, and the junction held 6 bases outside the gene matches. Germline V gene data show CDR1 as MGHDK and CDR2 as SYGVNS. The CDR3 sequence: CASSEYLEGQTQYF. The CDR3 bases are TGTGCCAGCAGTGAATATCTCGAGGGACAGACGCAGTATTTT.

The J gene is TRBJ1-2, the V gene TRBV5-5; 7 positions match TRBD1. Germline CDR1 is SGHKS and CDR2 is YYEKEE (reference sequence). The CDR3 has 17 residues. V lost 4 bases to trimming and J lost 0 bases; unmatched junction nucleotides: 12. In DNA, the CDR3 is TGTGCCAGCAGCGCTGGCCTGGGACAGAATTCTAACTATGGCTACACCTTC. The encoded protein is CASSAGLGQNSNYGYTF.

This clone was observed a few times. V and J are TRBV20-1 and TRBJ1-1; 8 bases line up with TRBD1. This CDR3 is 11 amino acids long. CDR1 DFQATT and CDR2 SNEGSKA come from the germline V gene (reference sequence). V dropped 4 bases and J dropped 7; count of bases not matched to a gene: 2. CDR3 DNA: TGCAGTGCTACCGGACAGGGTGAAGCTTTCTTT. Translating gives CSATGQGEAFF.

The chain has TRBV5-4 and TRBJ2-5, with D unresolved. Trimming pared 0 bases from V and 4 bases from J, leaving 4 bases between. CDR1 and CDR2 from the germline V gene are SGHNT and YYREEE (reference sequence). CDR3 length equals 12 residues. CDR3 DNA: TGTGCCAGCAGCTTGGCCTCAGAGACCCAGTACTTC. This encodes CASSLASETQYF.

The chain recombines TRBV29-1 with TRBJ1-2, with D maybe TRBD1 (5 bases). The germline V gene has CDR1 SQVTM and CDR2 ANQGSEA. The CDR3 spans 14 residues. Trimming cost V 2 bases and J 4 bases, with 14 bases left between them. Written as DNA, the CDR3 is TGCAGCGTTGAACCCCAGGGTCAGGTCTATGGCTACACCTTC. Translating it yields CSVEPQGQVYGYTF.

This clone has at least ten counts. Since no conserved phenylalanine or tryptophan closes the CDR3, a read error is the likely cause. The DNA is left out, because the CDR3 cannot be placed on it with certainty; the CDR3 is given as TCRdb lists it. Other DNA sequences in this specimen translate into the identical CDR3. The chain combines TRBV6-5 with TRBJ1-5; the D call of TRBD1 is as the table states it, not checked on the DNA. Germline CDR1 reads MNHEY; CDR2 reads SVGAGI. The CDR3 spans 15 residues, counting both ends. The chain's CDR3 is CASSYSNDDTPPKHL.

The DNA of the CDR3 is TGCGCCAGCAGCTTAGGTAGGGGCTCCTACGAGCAGTACTTC. It yields the protein CASSLGRGSYEQYF. The chain is built from TRBV5-1 and TRBJ2-7; the D gene is possibly TRBD1 (5 bases). The germline gives CDR1 SGHRS, CDR2 YFSETQ. The V gene lost 2 bases and the J gene lost 0 bases, with 9 bases spanning the gap. CDR3 length: 14 amino acids.

The V call is TRBV28, the J call TRBJ1-3; unclear D gene. This CDR3 is 16 amino acids long. Germline values: CDR1 MDHEN, CDR2 SYDVKM. V gave up 7 bases and J gave up 4 bases, with 20 bases separating them. CDR3 nucleotide sequence: TGTGCCAGCACCCCCTCCGGGAGGGTCCGCGGAAACACCATATATTTT. It encodes CASTPSGRVRGNTIYF.

This clone was seen a few times. The chain uses TRBV6-1 and TRBJ1-1, with 7 bases that match TRBD1. This CDR3 comprises 14 residues. J was trimmed by 3 bases and V by 5 bases; bases with no gene match: 6. The V gene's germline CDR1 is MNHNS and CDR2 SASEGT. CDR3 coding DNA: TGTGCCAGCAGTAGACAGGGCGCCGACACTGAAGCTTTCTTT. It is translated as CASSRQGADTEAFF.

A single count supports this clone. The chain joins TRBV30 to TRBJ2-5, with D unclear. Trimming left V 3 bases short and J 5 bases short, with 16 bases between. The CDR3 is made up of 14 amino acids. Germline V gives CDR1 GTSNPN, CDR2 SVGIG (reference sequence). CDR3 in amino acids: CAWRENRWIETQYF. The DNA for the CDR3 is TGTGCCTGGAGGGAGAATAGATGGATCGAGACCCAGTACTTC.

The chain joins TRBV29-1 to TRBJ2-2; 13 bases fit TRBD2. The J segment lost 7 bases and the V segment lost 5 bases, leaving 4 bases of the junction unmatched. The CDR3 is made up of 14 amino acids. Germline V gives CDR1 SQVTM, CDR2 ANQGSEA. The CDR3 here is CSVRLAGGSGELFF. As DNA, the CDR3 is TGCAGCGTTAGACTAGCGGGAGGAAGCGGGGAGCTGTTTTTT.

A few counts support this clone. The rearrangement links TRBV9 to TRBJ1-4; 9 nucleotides line up with TRBD1. V dropped 4 bases and J dropped 6; count of bases not matched to a gene: 7. Looked up from germline, CDR1 is SGDLS and CDR2 is YYNGEE. The CDR3 extends over 15 amino acids. CDR3 nucleotides: TGTGCCAGCAGCAAAGGGACAGGGTGGGATGAAAAACTGTTTTTT. It yields the protein CASSKGTGWDEKLFF.

This clone was seen only a few times. This chain connects TRBV9 to TRBJ2-7, with TRBD1 as a possible D gene (6 bases). The germline CDR1 and CDR2 sequences are SGDLS and YYNGEE. The CDR3 contains 13 residues. The V end was cut by 4 bases, the J end by 7 bases, with 15 bases between. CDR3: CASSLTGQGEQYF. CDR3 bases: TGTGCCAGCAGCTTGACAGGCCAGGGGGAGCAGTACTTC.

This clone occurred a few times. The chain has TRBV4-1 and TRBJ2-2; 7 bases are a match to TRBD1. Germline trimming cut 1 base from V and 8 bases from J; bases unmatched to any gene: 10. This CDR3 comprises 16 residues. The germline V gene encodes CDR1 MGHRA and CDR2 YSYEKL. The CDR3 sequence is CASSQGQGTSRGELFF. The CDR3 region has the DNA TGCGCCAGCAGCCAAGGACAGGGAACTTCAAGGGGGGAGCTGTTTTTT.

The CDR3 region is CASSSRQGAGKNIQYF. The CDR3 nucleotides read TGTGCCAGCAGCTCCAGACAGGGGGCTGGCAAAAACATTCAGTACTTC. The chain employs TRBV5-6 and TRBJ2-4, with TRBD1 matching over 10 bases. The trim removed 3 bases at V and 3 bases at J, leaving 6 bases unmatched. The CDR3 totals 16 residues. Germline CDR1 reads SGHDT; CDR2 reads YYEEEE.

J is TRBJ1-4 and V is TRBV11-1; 8 bases match TRBD1. This CDR3 spans 14 amino acids. The V gene end was trimmed by 5 bases and the J gene end by 7 bases; junction bases not matched to a gene: 6. Germline V gene lookup returns CDR1 SGHAT and CDR2 FQDESV (reference sequence). CDR3 coding DNA: TGTGCCAGCAGCCCGGACAGGGCTCGTGAAAAACTGTTTTTT. This codes for CASSPDRAREKLFF.

The table lists this clone with a few counts. The gene calls are TRBV20-1 and TRBJ2-1; D is uncertain. V gave up 5 bases and J gave up 6 bases, with 8 bases separating them. Germline V gene lookup returns CDR1 DFQATT and CDR2 SNEGSKA (reference sequence). The CDR3 is 11 residues long. Here the CDR3 DNA reads TGCAGTGCTCCACTGCCCAATGAGCAGTTCTTC. Translated, it gives CSAPLPNEQFF.

The DNA of the CDR3 is TGTGCCAGCAGCTTAAGGGTAGCGGGAGGCACAGATACGCAGTATTTT. Its translation is CASSLRVAGGTDTQYF. J is TRBJ2-3 and V is TRBV7-8, with 9 nucleotides matching TRBD2. The CDR3 runs 16 residues. Per the germline V gene, CDR1 is SGHVS and CDR2 is FQNEAQ. The V segment lost 2 bases and the J segment 1 base; nucleotides outside the gene matches: 4.

This clone showed up just a few times. This chain connects TRBV25-1 to TRBJ1-1; tentative D call: TRBD1 (6 bases). This CDR3 comprises 16 residues. Germline CDR1 MGHDK, CDR2 SYGVNS. The V and J ends lost 9 bases and 5 bases respectively, with 25 bases between them. Written as DNA, the CDR3 is TGTGCCAGTCGGAATTATAGACAGGTGGCGCGGACTGAAGCTTTCTTT. This gives the protein CASRNYRQVARTEAFF.

V usage is TRBV6-5 and J usage is TRBJ1-1, with 9 bases fitting TRBD1. Germline trimming cut 4 bases from V and 10 bases from J; bases unmatched to any gene: 13. This CDR3 comprises 15 residues. Per germline, CDR1 MNHEY and CDR2 SVGAGI. The DNA of the CDR3 is TGTGCCAGCAGTTCGATCCAGAACAGGGGGCCAGGAGCTTTCTTT. Protein product: CASSSIQNRGPGAFF.